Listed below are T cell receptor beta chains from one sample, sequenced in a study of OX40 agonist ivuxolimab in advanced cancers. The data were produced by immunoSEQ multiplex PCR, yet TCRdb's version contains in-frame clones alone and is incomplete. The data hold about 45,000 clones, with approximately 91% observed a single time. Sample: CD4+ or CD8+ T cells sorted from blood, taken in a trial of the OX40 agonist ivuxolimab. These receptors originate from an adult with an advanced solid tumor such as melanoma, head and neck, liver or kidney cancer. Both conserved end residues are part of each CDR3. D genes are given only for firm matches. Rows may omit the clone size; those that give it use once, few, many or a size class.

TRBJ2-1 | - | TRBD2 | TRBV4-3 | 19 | CASSQDRTNPGTRRNEQFF | TGCGCCAGCAGCCAAGATCGAACGAACCCCGGGACTAGACGAAATGAGCAGTTCTTC
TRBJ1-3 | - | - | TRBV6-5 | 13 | CASSERWGNTIYF | TGTGCCAGCAGTGAGCGATGGGGAAACACCATATATTTT
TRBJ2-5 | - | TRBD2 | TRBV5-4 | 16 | CASNHGLAGFQETQYF | TGTGCCAGCAACCACGGACTAGCGGGCTTCCAAGAGACCCAGTACTTC
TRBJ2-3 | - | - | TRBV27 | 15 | CASGGRAGERDTQYF | TGTGCCAGCGGAGGGCGGGCAGGGGAGAGAGATACGCAGTATTTT
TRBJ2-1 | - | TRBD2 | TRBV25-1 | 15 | CASTWGGRSYNEQFF | TGTGCCAGCACATGGGGGGGACGGTCCTACAATGAGCAGTTCTTC
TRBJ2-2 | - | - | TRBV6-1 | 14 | CASRAVGNTGELFF | TGTGCCAGCAGAGCGGTGGGGAACACCGGGGAGCTGTTTTTT
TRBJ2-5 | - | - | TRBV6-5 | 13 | CASSWAGEETQYF | TGTGCCAGCAGTTGGGCAGGGGAAGAGACCCAGTACTTC
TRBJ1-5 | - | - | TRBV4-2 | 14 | CASSQDRGGQPQHF | TGTGCCAGCAGCCAAGATCGAGGAGGTCAGCCCCAGCATTTT
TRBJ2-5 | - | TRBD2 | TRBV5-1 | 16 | CASSLGLAGSQETQYF | TGCGCCAGCAGCTTGGGACTAGCGGGGTCCCAAGAGACCCAGTACTTC
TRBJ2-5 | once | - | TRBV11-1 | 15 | CASSPRRTIQETQYF | TGTGCCAGCAGCCCACGACGGACTATCCAAGAGACCCAGTACTTC
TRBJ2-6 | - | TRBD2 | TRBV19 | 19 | CASSAEGLAGVSGANVLTF | TGTGCCAGTAGTGCAGAGGGACTAGCGGGTGTCTCTGGGGCCAACGTCCTGACTTTC